This T cell receptor beta chain was retrieved from a study of T cell responses to AZD1222 COVID-19 vaccine. Study-wide results and caveats: Reportedly, close to half of spike-specific TCRs are directed against unmutated variant regions. At study baseline, merely five or six AZD1222 recipients were seropositive.

About this clone: No antigen is known for it.

Profiled with immunoSEQ multiplex PCR; TCRdb holds only in-frame clones, not every one. The sample has about 140,000 clones, roughly 90% seen once. This TCR came from an adult in good health. The sequenced sample was peripheral blood, obtained on day 0 of AZD1222 vaccination.

The CDR3 bases are TGTGCCACCAGTGACGAGGGACAGGGATCCACCGGGGAGCTGTTTTTT. It codes for CATSDEGQGSTGELFF. This chain uses TRBV24-1 with TRBJ2-2; 9 bases line up with TRBD1. The CDR3 runs 16 residues. V shed 4 bases and J 4 bases; nucleotides not matched to a gene: 6. Per germline, CDR1 KGHDR and CDR2 SFDVKD.